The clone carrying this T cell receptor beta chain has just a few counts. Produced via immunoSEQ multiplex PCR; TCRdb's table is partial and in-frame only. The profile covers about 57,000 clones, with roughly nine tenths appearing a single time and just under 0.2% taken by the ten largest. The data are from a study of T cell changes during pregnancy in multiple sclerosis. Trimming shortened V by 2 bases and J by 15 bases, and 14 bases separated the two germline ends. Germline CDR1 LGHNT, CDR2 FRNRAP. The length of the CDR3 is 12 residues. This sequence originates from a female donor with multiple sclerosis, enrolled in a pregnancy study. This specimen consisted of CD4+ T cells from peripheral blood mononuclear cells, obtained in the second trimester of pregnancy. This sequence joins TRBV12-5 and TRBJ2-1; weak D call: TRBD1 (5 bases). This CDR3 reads CASGLSSKGVFF. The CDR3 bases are TGTGCTAGTGGTTTGTCTTCAAAAGGGGTGTTCTTC.